This T cell receptor (beta chain) emerged from a study of shared clonotypes between healthy human individuals. Assay used: immunoSEQ multiplex PCR; TCRdb lists only in-frame clones, some missing. The repertoire holds about 480,000 clones, roughly 85% seen once, with approximately 13% in the top ten. The V gene's germline CDR1 is MGHRA and CDR2 YSYEKL. V lost 4 bases to trimming and J lost 2 bases; unmatched junction nucleotides: 9. The CDR3 extends over 17 amino acids. This clonotype was sampled from a woman between 35 and 50 years old in good health. Some clones in this sample may be carry-over from other donors' samples. V and J are TRBV4-1 and TRBJ2-3, with 10 bases matching TRBD2. The sequenced material came from PBMCs. The CDR3 sequence: CASSPLAGAGATDTQYF. In nucleotides, the CDR3 is TGCGCCAGCAGCCCGCTAGCGGGAGCAGGGGCCACAGATACGCAGTATTTT.